The 5 T cell receptor beta chains below come from one sample, sequenced in a study of cytomegalovirus exposure and HLA in healthy donors. Repertoires were generated with immunoSEQ multiplex PCR, while TCRdb's copy carries only in-frame clones and drops some. The sample includes approximately 160,000 clones, about 89% of them seen just once. Sequencing was performed on PBMCs. The receptor set was obtained from a woman aged 18 to 35 in good health and CMV-seropositive.

The chain couples TRBV7-3 to TRBJ2-7; 11 nucleotides align to TRBD2. The CDR3 loop spans 14 amino acids. The V and J ends lost 4 bases and 7 bases, in that order; junction bases with no gene match: 6. From germline, CDR1 is SGHTA and CDR2 FQGTGA. The CDR3 nucleotides are TGTGCCAGCAGCTCTAGCGGGGGGTCGGAAGAGCAGTACTTC. It translates to CASSSSGGSEEQYF.

The table lists this clone with a count of one. One junction end does not reproduce the germline sequence, and a read error may be involved. The sample contains more than one DNA sequence encoding this CDR3. The gene calls are TRBV7-7 and TRBJ2-2, with 7 bases matching TRBD2. The germline V gene has CDR1 SSHAT and CDR2 FNYEAQ (reference sequence). The CDR3 is 17 amino acids. The chain's CDR3 is CASSLGGGRANTGELFF. Written as DNA, the CDR3 is TGTGCCAGCAGCTTAGGCGGGGGACGGGCGAACACTGGGGAGCTGTTTTTT.

This clone was detected once. The chain couples TRBV7-9 to TRBJ2-3, with 10 bases identical to TRBD2. In germline, CDR1 is SEHNR, CDR2 FQNEAQ (reference sequence). This CDR3 region has 18 residues. The CDR3 DNA sequence: TGTCTTCCGCTGGAATTGGCCATACTAGCGGGACCCACAGATACGCAGTATTTT. This gives the protein CLPLELAILAGPTDTQYF.

This chain joins TRBV28 and TRBJ1-1; weak D call: TRBD1 (5 bases). CDR3 length: 17 amino acids. V gave up 1 base and J gave up 6 bases, with 21 bases separating them. Germline-derived CDR1 and CDR2 are MDHEN and SYDVKM. The DNA of the CDR3 is TGTGCCAGCAGTTTATATGGAGGGCGGGGGGGAACCGCTGAAGCTTTCTTT. This gives the protein CASSLYGGRGGTAEAFF.

This chain connects TRBV9 to TRBJ1-6; 7 bases are a match to TRBD1. Germline CDR1 reads SGDLS; CDR2 reads YYNGEE. The CDR3 runs to 16 residues. The J segment lost 5 bases and the V segment lost 0 bases, leaving 5 bases of the junction unmatched. This chain's CDR3 is CASSVGQGGNNSPLHF. The CDR3 bases are TGTGCCAGCAGCGTAGGGCAGGGGGGCAATAATTCACCCCTCCACTTT. The full variable domain, in which reference TRBV9 and TRBJ1-6 provide the parts outside the CDR3, is DSGVTQTPKHLITATGQRVTLRCSPRSGDLSVYWYQQSLDQGLQFLIQYYNGEERAKGNILERFSAQQFPDLHSELNLSSLELGDSALYFCASSVGQGGNNSPLHFGNGTRLTVT.